The T cell receptor beta chain described here comes from a study of T-cell reconstitution after alpha-beta-depleted transplantation in children. In its sample, this clonotype was seen many times. The antigen remains unidentified. A TCRbeta library incorporating unique molecular identifiers was prepared. TCRdb redid the calling of the PCR reads with MiXCR, one entry per CDR3 protein. The sample holds around 94,000 distinct CDR3 sequences; roughly 7.6% are singletons and the top ten take roughly 17%. General observations from the study: Expanded graft clones, several hundred of them, were reportedly the source of alpha-beta T cells about two months after transplant. From newly produced T cells came most of the T-cell counts and diversity one year after transplant. Some patients owed their high day-60 TCRbeta diversity to surviving recipient T cells and thymic progenitors.

Germline loops: CDR1 DFQATT, CDR2 SNEGSKA (reference sequence). This CDR3 has 16 residues. The J segment lost 6 bases and the V segment lost 4 bases, leaving 14 bases of the junction unmatched. This material consisted of PBMCs, taken before TCRalphabeta/CD19-depleted stem cell transplant. The TCR sequence derives from a boy aged 2 to 10 with acute lymphoblastic leukemia, due to receive a stem cell transplant. V is TRBV20-1 and J is TRBJ2-3, with 9 bases that match TRBD1. CDR3 region: CSAKIKGQGTFDTQYF. CDR3 nucleotides: TGCAGTGCTAAAATAAAGGGACAGGGTACATTTGATACGCAGTATTTT.